This T cell receptor beta chain is from a study of OX40 agonist ivuxolimab in advanced cancers. Points from the study as a whole: Certain nonresponders additionally had low normalized T-cell clonal expansion.

Generated by immunoSEQ multiplex PCR, the TCRdb table keeps only in-frame clones and is missing some. The sample holds about 49,000 clones, around 85% seen once. A remark on this clone: Its antigen is undetermined.

V gave up 2 bases and J gave up 2 bases, with 10 bases separating them. This CDR3 is built from 14 residues. From germline, CDR1 is MNHNS and CDR2 SASEGT. Here the sequenced sample was CD4+ or CD8+ T cells sorted from blood, taken in a trial of the OX40 agonist ivuxolimab. This chain connects TRBV6-1 to TRBJ2-7, with D tentatively TRBD2 (5 bases). The clonotype originates from an adult with an advanced solid tumor such as melanoma, head and neck, liver or kidney cancer. The CDR3 region is CASSETGVPYEQYF. CDR3 DNA: TGTGCCAGCAGTGAAACCGGGGTCCCCTACGAGCAGTACTTC.